These T cell receptor beta chains were read from a single sample in a study of regulatory T cells in long-lasting Graves disease. TCRdb re-derived calls from the multiplex PCR reads in MiXCR, one entry per CDR3 protein. Among some 250,000 distinct CDR3 sequences listed, 18% were seen once. Separately, the same data were catalogued under a study of T cells in Graves' hyperthyroidism and ophthalmopathy.

The sample in question was peripheral blood mononuclear cells (PBMCs), obtained at new diagnosis, from a patient treated with antithyroid drugs. Receptors originate from a woman aged 25 to 39 with Graves disease. CDR3s include the opening cysteine and the closing phenylalanine or tryptophan. D genes are given only for firm matches. Clone sizes are given selectively: once, few, many, or a class where the clone is expanded.

CDR3aa	CDR3nt	j_gene	v_gene	len	d_gene	abundance
CASSFGGGTNYGYTF	TGTGCCAGCAGTTTCGGGGGAGGCACTAACTATGGCTACACCTTC	TRBJ1-2	TRBV12-3/TRBV12-4	15	-	-
CASSPGGGYSYEQYF	TGCGCCAGCAGCCCAGGCGGGGGGTACTCCTACGAGCAGTACTTC	TRBJ2-7	TRBV4-1	15	TRBD2	many
CASSPARRGGDETQYF	TGTGCCAGCAGCCCAGCGCGTCGGGGGGGCGACGAGACCCAGTACTTC	TRBJ2-5	TRBV7-2	16	TRBD2	few
CASSEATGPKSYEQYF	TGTGCCAGCAGTGAAGCGACGGGACCCAAGTCCTACGAGCAGTACTTC	TRBJ2-7	TRBV2	16	-	many
CASTIGTGESTEAFF	TGTGCCAGCACAATAGGGACAGGGGAATCCACTGAAGCTTTCTTT	TRBJ1-1	TRBV9	15	TRBD1	many
CASSDSYSGANVLTF	TGTGCCAGCTCGGACAGCTACTCTGGGGCCAACGTCCTGACTTTC	TRBJ2-6	TRBV6-1	15	-	many
CASSPRDRTSGNTIYF	TGTGCCAGCTCACCACGGGACAGAACCTCTGGAAACACCATATATTTT	TRBJ1-3	TRBV18	16	TRBD1	many
CAISQAEAGNTEAFF	TGTGCCATCAGTCAGGCCGAGGCAGGGAACACTGAAGCTTTCTTT	TRBJ1-1	TRBV10-3	15	-	many
CASSQDLVRGGETQYF	TGTGCCAGCAGCCAAGATCTGGTGCGGGGGGGAGAGACCCAGTACTTC	TRBJ2-5	TRBV4-2	16	TRBD2	many
CSARVAGGNEKLFF	TGCAGTGCTAGAGTGGCAGGGGGTAATGAAAAACTGTTTTTT	TRBJ1-4	TRBV20-1	14	TRBD1	few
CASSYRGQIIQYF	TGTGCCAGCAGTTACCGGGGACAGATCATTCAGTACTTC	TRBJ2-4	TRBV6-2/TRBV6-3	13	TRBD1	-
CASSVGVGRNSPLHF	TGTGCCAGCAGCGTAGGGGTAGGGAGGAATTCACCCCTCCACTTT	TRBJ1-6	TRBV9	15	-	many
CSVWDREGAVTEAFF	TGCAGCGTCTGGGACAGGGAAGGGGCGGTCACTGAAGCTTTCTTT	TRBJ1-1	TRBV29-1	15	TRBD1	many
CASSLSRMEGYTF	TGTGCCAGCAGCTTATCTCGGATGGAGGGCTACACCTTC	TRBJ1-2	TRBV7-9	13	-	-
CSASTSGGRPEEQYF	TGCAGTGCCAGTACTAGCGGGGGCCGACCTGAGGAGCAGTACTTC	TRBJ2-7	TRBV20-1	15	TRBD2	few
CASSIFRDNEQFF	TGTGCCAGTAGTATTTTTAGGGACAATGAGCAGTTCTTC	TRBJ2-1	TRBV19	13	-	-
CASSSRDLYYATNEKLFF	TGTGCCAGTAGTAGCCGGGACCTATACTATGCAACTAATGAAAAACTGTTTTTT	TRBJ1-4	TRBV19	18	-	-
CASSLAKGVTEAFF	TGTGCCAGCAGTTTAGCGAAAGGGGTCACTGAAGCTTTCTTT	TRBJ1-1	TRBV12-3/TRBV12-4	14	-	many
CASSPQLAGGGTDTQYF	TGTGCCAGCAGTCCCCAGTTGGCGGGGGGTGGCACAGATACGCAGTATTTT	TRBJ2-3	TRBV6-1	17	TRBD2	few
CASSYSRQGGNEKLFF	TGTGCCAGCAGCTATAGTCGACAGGGGGGTAATGAAAAACTGTTTTTT	TRBJ1-4	TRBV9	16	TRBD1	-
CASSQDAGSYNEQFF	TGTGCCAGCAGCCAAGATGCGGGCTCCTACAATGAGCAGTTCTTC	TRBJ2-1	TRBV3-1	15	-	-
CASSFSGGTYQETQYF	TGTGCCAGCAGCTTTAGCGGGGGGACGTACCAAGAGACCCAGTACTTC	TRBJ2-5	TRBV7-9	16	TRBD2	-
CASSLGNGNTIYF	TGTGCTAGCAGCTTGGGTAACGGAAACACCATATATTTT	TRBJ1-3	TRBV7-7	13	-	many
CASSYPGAFTDTQYF	TGTGCCAGCAGCTATCCGGGAGCCTTCACAGATACGCAGTATTTT	TRBJ2-3	TRBV12-3/TRBV12-4	15	-	-
CASYGRQGGNTEAFF	TGTGCCAGCTATGGTAGACAGGGTGGGAACACTGAAGCTTTCTTT	TRBJ1-1	TRBV2	15	TRBD1	many
CASSVTDRVYEQYF	TGTGCCAGCAGTGTAACGGACAGGGTTTACGAGCAGTACTTC	TRBJ2-7	TRBV6-2/TRBV6-3	14	TRBD1	-
CASSEYTGGEQYF	TGTGCCAGCAGCGAATATACAGGGGGCGAGCAGTACTTC	TRBJ2-7	TRBV7-9	13	TRBD1	many
CAWSLPGQGCHEQYF	TGTGCCTGGAGTCTTCCTGGACAGGGGTGCCACGAGCAGTACTTC	TRBJ2-7	TRBV30	15	TRBD1	few
CASSLVYSPLHF	TGTGCCAGCAGCTTAGTTTATTCACCCCTCCACTTT	TRBJ1-6	TRBV7-2	12	-	many
CASSQEVGEQFF	TGTGCCAGCAGCCAAGAGGTTGGTGAGCAGTTCTTC	TRBJ2-1	TRBV3-1	12	-	many
CASLRGGMYTEAFF	TGTGCCAGCCTCAGGGGAGGGATGTACACTGAAGCTTTCTTT	TRBJ1-1	TRBV6-2/TRBV6-3	14	-	many
CASSGLAGEIYNEQFF	TGTGCCAGCAGTGGATTAGCGGGGGAGATATACAATGAGCAGTTCTTC	TRBJ2-1	TRBV27	16	TRBD2	many
CSARGGDRGYEQYF	TGCAGTGCTAGGGGGGGGGACAGGGGGTACGAGCAGTACTTC	TRBJ2-7	TRBV20-1	14	TRBD1	many
CSVEDIGQGREQFF	TGCAGCGTTGAAGACATAGGACAGGGCCGGGAGCAGTTCTTC	TRBJ2-1	TRBV29-1	14	TRBD1	many
CASSRDRGLNQPQHF	TGTGCCAGCAGCCGGGACAGGGGGCTCAATCAGCCCCAGCATTTT	TRBJ1-5	TRBV2	15	TRBD1	-
CASSQIVLNYGYTF	TGCGCCAGCAGCCAAATTGTTCTGAACTATGGCTACACCTTC	TRBJ1-2	TRBV4-1	14	-	many
CASSLEVGAAYGYTF	TGCGCCAGCAGCTTGGAAGTCGGGGCTGCCTATGGCTACACCTTC	TRBJ1-2	TRBV5-1	15	-	many
CASSQDRGGTNEKLFF	TGTGCCAGCAGCCAAGATCGGGGAGGAACTAATGAAAAACTGTTTTTT	TRBJ1-4	TRBV14	16	-	few
CSASSGKGEGSYNSPLHF	TGCAGTGCTAGTAGCGGAAAGGGAGAGGGATCCTATAATTCACCCCTCCACTTT	TRBJ1-6	TRBV20-1	18	-	many
CTSSIAPQVTYNEQFF	TGTACCAGTAGTATAGCCCCCCAGGTGACTTACAATGAGCAGTTCTTC	TRBJ2-1	TRBV19	16	-	-
CASSYAAGHGYTF	TGTGCCAGCAGTTACGCGGCAGGGCATGGCTACACCTTC	TRBJ1-2	TRBV6-5	13	-	few
CSARDPGQGVGNEQFF	TGCAGTGCTAGAGATCCGGGACAGGGGGTTGGCAATGAGCAGTTCTTC	TRBJ2-1	TRBV20-1	16	TRBD1	-
CASSIRGSTDTQYF	TGTGCCAGTAGTATTCGTGGTAGCACAGATACGCAGTATTTT	TRBJ2-3	TRBV19	14	-	-
CAGILGRGQTSSQPQHF	TGTGCCGGCATTCTCGGCCGTGGACAGACTAGCAGTCAGCCCCAGCATTTT	TRBJ1-5	TRBV6-1	17	-	few
CASRRTSGEEQFF	TGTGCCAGCAGGCGGACTAGCGGGGAAGAGCAGTTCTTC	TRBJ2-1	TRBV14	13	TRBD2	-
CASSRRDPNIAEAFF	TGTGCCAGCAGCCGGCGGGACCCTAATATCGCTGAAGCTTTCTTT	TRBJ1-1	TRBV5-4	15	-	many
CASSGTGTETQYF	TGTGCCAGCAGCGGGACAGGGACAGAGACCCAGTACTTC	TRBJ2-5	TRBV5-6	13	TRBD1	many
CSVGQGASQPQHF	TGCAGCGTTGGACAGGGGGCAAGCCAGCCCCAGCATTTT	TRBJ1-5	TRBV29-1	13	TRBD1	-
CATSDFRGQRNEKLFF	TGTGCCACCAGTGATTTTCGAGGACAGAGAAATGAAAAACTGTTTTTT	TRBJ1-4	TRBV24-1	16	-	-
CASREGINYTF	TGTGCCAGCAGGGAAGGAATCAACTACACCTTC	TRBJ1-2	TRBV2	11	-	many
CASSSEVLNYGYTF	TGTGCCAGCAGCTCGGAGGTACTTAACTATGGCTACACCTTC	TRBJ1-2	TRBV5-5	14	-	many